The 9 T cell receptor beta chains below come from one sample, sequenced in a study of molecular identifiers for immune sequencing clone quantification. TCRdb reanalysed the PCR reads using MiXCR and keeps one entry per CDR3 protein. The data contain about 330,000 distinct CDR3 sequences, roughly a quarter of them singletons. What was sequenced was naive CD8+ T cells from blood, with Jurkat cell RNA spiked in. Subset reported: FACS-sorted CD8+CD4-CCR7+CD45RA+ naive T cells. The source of these receptors is a human donor in good health. Some libraries in this study had Jurkat cell RNA spiked in.

This clonotype was picked up many times. The chain employs TRBV12-5 and TRBJ2-1; a possible D gene is TRBD1 (5 bases). Looked up from germline, CDR1 is LGHNT and CDR2 is FRNRAP. CDR3 length: 15 amino acids. Trimming took off 6 bases at V and 0 bases at J, with 12 bases between the two ends. The CDR3 protein is CASGPDTFSYNEQFF. The CDR3 DNA reads TGTGCTAGTGGCCCGGACACCTTCTCCTACAATGAGCAGTTCTTC.

This clonotype has ten or more counts. The chain employs TRBV6-5 and TRBJ2-7; D is ambiguous. The CDR3 contains 11 residues. V shed 4 bases and J shed 5 bases, with 6 bases lying between them. Germline V gives CDR1 MNHEY, CDR2 SVGAGI. The CDR3 nucleotides read TGTGCCAGCAGTTCTGGGCACGAGCAGTACTTC. It encodes CASSSGHEQYF.

The V and J genes are TRBV5-8 and TRBJ2-3; 9 bases agree with TRBD1. V lost 3 bases and J lost 6; bases outside the gene matches: 8. The CDR3 length is 15 residues. The germline V gene has CDR1 SGHTS and CDR2 YDEGEE. The CDR3 region has the DNA TGTGCCAGCAGCTACACCTTACAGGGGGCTGATACGCAGTATTTT. It translates to CASSYTLQGADTQYF.

J is TRBJ2-1 and V is TRBV4-3; D possibly corresponds to TRBD1 (5 bases). CDR3 length: 18 amino acids. V dropped 4 bases and J dropped 0 bases, with 19 bases sitting between them. Germline lookup yields CDR1 LGHNA and CDR2 YSLEER. In DNA, the CDR3 is TGCGCCAGCAGCCCCCAAGATAGTGTGCAGGGCTCCTACAATGAGCAGTTCTTC. Translation gives CASSPQDSVQGSYNEQFF.

About this clonotype: Given a much more abundant clone one base away, this may be a read error. The gene calls are TRBV7-9 and TRBJ2-2, with D tentatively TRBD1 or TRBD2 (6 bases each). The germline CDR1 and CDR2 sequences are SEHNR and FQNEAQ (reference sequence). The CDR3 spans 15 residues. CDR3 sequence reads: CASSLLQGITGGLFF. DNA for the CDR3: TGTGCCAGCAGCTTACTACAGGGTATAACCGGGGGGCTGTTTTTT. The variable domain in full, with the rest retrieved from reference TRBV7-9 and TRBJ2-2, is DTGVSQNPRHKITKRGQNVTFRCDPISEHNRLYWYRQTLGQGPEFLTYFQNEAQLEKSRLLSDRFSAERPKGSFSTLEIQRTEQGDSAMYLCASSLLQGITGGLFFGEGSRLTVL.

This sequence joins TRBV7-9 and TRBJ1-2; maybe TRBD1 (5 bases). Germline assignment: CDR1 SEHNR and CDR2 FQNEAQ (reference sequence). Deletions cut 4 bases from V and 6 bases from J, with 15 bases between. The CDR3 consists of 14 residues. CDR3 in amino acids: CASSSPLGADGYTF. The DNA for the CDR3 is TGTGCCAGCAGCTCGCCGCTAGGGGCGGATGGCTACACCTTC.

There are many counts of this clonotype. The chain employs TRBV5-1 and TRBJ2-7, with D possibly being TRBD1 (6 bases). Germline V lookup: CDR1 SGHRS, CDR2 YFSETQ. V was shortened by 0 bases and J by 2 bases, with 9 bases between the two germline ends. CDR3 size: 14 residues. The CDR3: CASSLEGDPYEQYF. CDR3 DNA sequence: TGCGCCAGCAGCTTGGAGGGGGACCCCTACGAGCAGTACTTC.

Notes on this clonotype: This may arise from a read error, as a much more abundant clone is one base away. The chain is built from TRBV24-1 and TRBJ1-1; D perhaps matches TRBD1 (6 bases). This CDR3 is 13 amino acids long. The V gene's germline CDR1 is KGHDR and CDR2 SFDVKD. V lost 9 bases to trimming and J lost 4 bases, with 14 bases between them. The DNA for the CDR3 is TGTGCCACCCAATGGGGGCGACGCACTGAAGCTTTCTTT. Translating gives CATQWGRRTEAFF.

The chain links TRBV28 to TRBJ2-3; TRBD1 is a possible D gene (6 bases). The germline V gene has CDR1 MDHEN and CDR2 SYDVKM. Trimming shortened V by 2 bases and J by 8 bases, and 14 bases separated the two germline ends. The CDR3 is 14 residues long. The CDR3 reads CASSLEGGRGTQYF. The CDR3 DNA reads TGTGCCAGCAGTTTAGAAGGGGGACGAGGTACGCAGTATTTT.